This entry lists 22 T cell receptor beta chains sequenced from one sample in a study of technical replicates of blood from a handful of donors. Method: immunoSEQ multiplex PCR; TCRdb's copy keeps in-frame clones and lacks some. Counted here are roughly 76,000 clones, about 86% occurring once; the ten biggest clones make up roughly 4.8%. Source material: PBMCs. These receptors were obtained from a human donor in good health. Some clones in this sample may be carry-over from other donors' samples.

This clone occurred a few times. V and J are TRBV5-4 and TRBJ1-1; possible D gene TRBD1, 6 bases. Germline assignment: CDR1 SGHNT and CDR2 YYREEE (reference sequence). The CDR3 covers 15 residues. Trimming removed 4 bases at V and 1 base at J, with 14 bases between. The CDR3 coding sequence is TGTGCCAGCAGCCCTCGGACAGACTCGAACACTGAAGCTTTCTTT. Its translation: CASSPRTDSNTEAFF.

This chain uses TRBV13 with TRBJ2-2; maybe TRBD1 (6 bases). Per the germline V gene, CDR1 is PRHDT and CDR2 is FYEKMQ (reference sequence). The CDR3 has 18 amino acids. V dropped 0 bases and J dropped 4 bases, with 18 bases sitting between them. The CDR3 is CASSLGVRGRTRTGELFF. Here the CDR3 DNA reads TGTGCCAGCAGCTTAGGGGTCAGGGGTCGGACCCGCACCGGGGAGCTGTTTTTT.

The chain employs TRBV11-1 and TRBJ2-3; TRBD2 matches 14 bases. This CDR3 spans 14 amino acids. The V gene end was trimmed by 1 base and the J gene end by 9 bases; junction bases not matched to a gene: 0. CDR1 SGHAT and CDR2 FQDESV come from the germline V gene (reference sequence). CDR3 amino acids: CASSLGLAGGTQYF. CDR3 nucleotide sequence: TGTGCCAGCAGCTTAGGACTAGCGGGGGGGACGCAGTATTTT.

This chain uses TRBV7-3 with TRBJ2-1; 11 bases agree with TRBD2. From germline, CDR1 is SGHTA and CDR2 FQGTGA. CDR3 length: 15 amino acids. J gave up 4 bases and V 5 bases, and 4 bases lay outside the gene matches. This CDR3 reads CASSPGLADYNEQFF. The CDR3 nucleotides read TGTGCCAGCAGCCCGGGACTAGCGGATTACAATGAGCAGTTCTTC. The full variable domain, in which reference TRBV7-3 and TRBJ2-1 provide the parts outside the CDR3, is GAGVSQTPSNKVTEKGKYVELRCDPISGHTALYWYRQSLGQGPEFLIYFQGTGAADDSGLPNDRFFAVRPEGSVSTLKIQRTERGDSAVYLCASSPGLADYNEQFFGPGTRLTVL.

CDR3 residues: CAWAHGTGRWEQYF. CDR3 nucleotides: TGTGCCTGGGCCCATGGGACAGGGAGGTGGGAGCAGTACTTC. The chain recombines TRBV30 with TRBJ2-7; 9 nucleotides align to TRBD1. Germline CDR1 GTSNPN, CDR2 SVGIG (reference sequence). Germline trimming cut 5 bases from V and 7 bases from J; bases unmatched to any gene: 12. The CDR3 has 14 residues.

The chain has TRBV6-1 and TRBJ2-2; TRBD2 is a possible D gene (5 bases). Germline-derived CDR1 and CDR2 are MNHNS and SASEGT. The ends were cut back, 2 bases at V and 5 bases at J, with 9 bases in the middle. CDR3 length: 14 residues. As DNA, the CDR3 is TGTGCCAGCAGTGAACCGGGGTCGACCGGGGAGCTGTTTTTT. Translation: CASSEPGSTGELFF.

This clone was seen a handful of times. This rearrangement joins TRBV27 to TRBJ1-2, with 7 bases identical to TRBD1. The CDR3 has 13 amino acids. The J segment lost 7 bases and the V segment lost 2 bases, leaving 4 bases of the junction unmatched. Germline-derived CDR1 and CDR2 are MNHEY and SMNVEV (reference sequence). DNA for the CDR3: TGTGCCAGCAGTTTACAGGGGGTCGGTGGCTACACCTTC. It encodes CASSLQGVGGYTF.

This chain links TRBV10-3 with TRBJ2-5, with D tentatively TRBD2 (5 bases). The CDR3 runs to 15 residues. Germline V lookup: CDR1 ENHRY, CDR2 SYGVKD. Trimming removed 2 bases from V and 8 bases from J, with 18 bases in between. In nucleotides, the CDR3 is TGTGCCATCAGTGAGCCCTTACTAGAACCGGGTACCCAGTACTTC. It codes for CAISEPLLEPGTQYF.

CDR3 bases: TGCGCCAGCAGCCTCCGAGGACAGGGGGCTCTACAGGTAAACAATGAGCAGTTCTTC. It translates to CASSLRGQGALQVNNEQFF. V and J are TRBV5-1 and TRBJ2-1, with TRBD1 identical over 11 bases. The CDR3 covers 19 residues. Germline V gene sequence: CDR1 SGHRS, CDR2 YFSETQ. Trimming removed 4 bases from V and 5 bases from J; junction bases left unmatched: 17. The entire variable domain, with the rest obtained from reference TRBV5-1 and TRBJ2-1, is as follows: KAGVTQTPRYLIKTRGQQVTLSCSPISGHRSVSWYQQTPGQGLQFLFEYFSETQRNKGNFPGRFSGRQFSNSRSEMNVSTLELGDSALYLCASSLRGQGALQVNNEQFFGPGTRLTVL.

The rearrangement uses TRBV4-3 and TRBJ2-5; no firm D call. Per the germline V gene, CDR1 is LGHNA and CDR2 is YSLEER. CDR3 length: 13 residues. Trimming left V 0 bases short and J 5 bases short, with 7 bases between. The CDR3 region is CASSQEVGETQYF. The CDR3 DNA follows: TGCGCCAGCAGCCAAGAAGTCGGGGAGACCCAGTACTTC.

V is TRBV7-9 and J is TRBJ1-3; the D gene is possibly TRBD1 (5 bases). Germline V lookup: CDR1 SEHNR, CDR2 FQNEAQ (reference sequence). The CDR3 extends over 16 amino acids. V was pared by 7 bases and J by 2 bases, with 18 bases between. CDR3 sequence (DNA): TGTGCCAGCACCCAGGGTCCTCGGGAGGCTGGAAACACCATATATTTT. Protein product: CASTQGPREAGNTIYF.

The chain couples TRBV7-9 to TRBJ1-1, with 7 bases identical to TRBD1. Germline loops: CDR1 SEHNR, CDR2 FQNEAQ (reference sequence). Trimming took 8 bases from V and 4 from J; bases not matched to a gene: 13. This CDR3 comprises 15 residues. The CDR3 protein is CASETGQTGTTEAFF. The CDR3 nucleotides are TGTGCCAGCGAAACGGGGCAGACAGGGACCACTGAAGCTTTCTTT.

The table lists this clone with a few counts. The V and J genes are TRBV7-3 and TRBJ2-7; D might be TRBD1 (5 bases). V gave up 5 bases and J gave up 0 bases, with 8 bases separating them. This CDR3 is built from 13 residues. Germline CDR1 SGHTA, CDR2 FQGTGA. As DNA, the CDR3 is TGTGCCAGCAGCCCCGACAGCTCCTACGAGCAGTACTTC. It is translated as CASSPDSSYEQYF.

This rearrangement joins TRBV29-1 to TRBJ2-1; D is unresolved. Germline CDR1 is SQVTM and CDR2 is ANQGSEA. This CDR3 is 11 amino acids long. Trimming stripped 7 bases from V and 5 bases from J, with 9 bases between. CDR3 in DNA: TGCAGCGCCAGAATCAACAATGAGCAGTTCTTC. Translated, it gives CSARINNEQFF.

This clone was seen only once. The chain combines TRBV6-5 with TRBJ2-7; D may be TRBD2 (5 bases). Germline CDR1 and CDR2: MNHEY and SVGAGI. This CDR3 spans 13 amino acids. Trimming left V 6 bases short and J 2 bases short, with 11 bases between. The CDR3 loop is CASRAGLAYEQYF. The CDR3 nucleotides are TGTGCCAGCAGGGCGGGCTTAGCCTACGAGCAGTACTTC.

The CDR3 sequence is CASSLEARGTYF. In nucleotides, the CDR3 is TGTGCCAGCAGCTTAGAGGCCAGGGGGACGTACTTC. The chain is built from TRBV7-9 and TRBJ2-7; TRBD1 matches at 7 bases. V was clipped by 1 base and J by 12 bases; unmatched bases: 6. Germline lookup yields CDR1 SEHNR and CDR2 FQNEAQ (reference sequence). The CDR3 runs to 12 residues.

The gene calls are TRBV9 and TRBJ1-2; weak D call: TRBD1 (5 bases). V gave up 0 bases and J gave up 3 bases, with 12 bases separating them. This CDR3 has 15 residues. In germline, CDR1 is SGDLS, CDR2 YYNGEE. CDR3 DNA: TGTGCCAGCAGCGTAGAGGCAGGGTTGGACTATGGCTACACCTTC. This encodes CASSVEAGLDYGYTF.

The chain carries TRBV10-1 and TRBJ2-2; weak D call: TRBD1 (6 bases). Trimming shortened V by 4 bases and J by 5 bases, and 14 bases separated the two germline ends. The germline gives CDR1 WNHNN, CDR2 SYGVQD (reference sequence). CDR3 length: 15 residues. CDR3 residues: CASSGGRPTTGELFF. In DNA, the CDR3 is TGCGCCAGCAGTGGGGGGCGTCCCACAACCGGGGAGCTGTTTTTT.

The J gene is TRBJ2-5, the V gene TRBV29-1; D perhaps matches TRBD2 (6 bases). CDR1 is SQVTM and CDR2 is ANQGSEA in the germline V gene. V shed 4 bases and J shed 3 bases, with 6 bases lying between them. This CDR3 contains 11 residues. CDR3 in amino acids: CSVGREETQYF. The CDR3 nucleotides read TGCAGCGTTGGGAGGGAAGAGACCCAGTACTTC.

In DNA, the CDR3 is TGTGCCAGCAGCTTAGAGGGCCGGTGGGAGAATGAGCAGTTCTTC. Translating gives CASSLEGRWENEQFF. V is TRBV11-2 and J is TRBJ2-1; D perhaps matches TRBD2 (5 bases). CDR1 is SGHAT and CDR2 is FQNNGV in the germline V gene. With 0 bases removed from V and 7 bases from J, the gap between germline ends came to 13 bases. CDR3 length: 15 amino acids.

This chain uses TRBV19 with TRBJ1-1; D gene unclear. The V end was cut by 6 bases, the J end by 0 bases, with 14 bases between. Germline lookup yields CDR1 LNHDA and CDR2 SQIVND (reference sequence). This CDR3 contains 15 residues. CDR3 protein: CASSNSWGVNTEAFF. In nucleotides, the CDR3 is TGTGCCAGTAGCAACTCCTGGGGAGTGAACACTGAAGCTTTCTTT.

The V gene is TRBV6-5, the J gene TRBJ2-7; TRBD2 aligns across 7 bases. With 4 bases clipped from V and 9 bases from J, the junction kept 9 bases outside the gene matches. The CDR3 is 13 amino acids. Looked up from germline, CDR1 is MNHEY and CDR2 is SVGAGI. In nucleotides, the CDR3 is TGTGCCAGCAGTTCACCCCGGGGGGACGGGCAGTACTTC. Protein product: CASSSPRGDGQYF.